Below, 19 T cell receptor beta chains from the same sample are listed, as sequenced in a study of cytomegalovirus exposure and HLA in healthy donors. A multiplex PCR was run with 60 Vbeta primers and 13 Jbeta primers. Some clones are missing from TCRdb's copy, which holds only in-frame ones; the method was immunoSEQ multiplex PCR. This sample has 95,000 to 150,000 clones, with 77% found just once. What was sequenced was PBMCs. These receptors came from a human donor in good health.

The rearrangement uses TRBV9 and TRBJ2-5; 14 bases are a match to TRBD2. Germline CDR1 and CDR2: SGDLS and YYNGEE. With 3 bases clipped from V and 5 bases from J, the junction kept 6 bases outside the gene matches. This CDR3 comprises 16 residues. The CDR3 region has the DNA TGTGCCAGCAGCGCGAGGGGACTAGCGGGAGTGGAGACCCAGTACTTC. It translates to CASSARGLAGVETQYF.

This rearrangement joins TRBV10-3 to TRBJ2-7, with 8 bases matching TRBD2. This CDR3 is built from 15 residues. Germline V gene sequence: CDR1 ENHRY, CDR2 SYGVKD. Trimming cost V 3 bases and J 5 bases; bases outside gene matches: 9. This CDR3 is CAISDEREGLDEQYF. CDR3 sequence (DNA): TGTGCCATCAGTGATGAACGGGAGGGCCTCGACGAGCAGTACTTC.

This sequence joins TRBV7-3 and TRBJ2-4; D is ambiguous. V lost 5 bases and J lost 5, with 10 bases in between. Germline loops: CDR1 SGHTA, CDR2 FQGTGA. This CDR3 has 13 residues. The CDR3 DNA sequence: TGTGCCAGCAGCCCCAGCGCGGAAAACATTCAGTACTTC. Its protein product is CASSPSAENIQYF.

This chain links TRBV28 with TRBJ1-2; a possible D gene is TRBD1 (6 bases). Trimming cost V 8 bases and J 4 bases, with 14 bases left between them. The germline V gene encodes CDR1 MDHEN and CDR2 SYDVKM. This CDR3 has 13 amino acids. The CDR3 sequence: CASEAGAGYGYTF. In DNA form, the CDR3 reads TGTGCCAGCGAGGCGGGGGCCGGCTATGGCTACACCTTC.

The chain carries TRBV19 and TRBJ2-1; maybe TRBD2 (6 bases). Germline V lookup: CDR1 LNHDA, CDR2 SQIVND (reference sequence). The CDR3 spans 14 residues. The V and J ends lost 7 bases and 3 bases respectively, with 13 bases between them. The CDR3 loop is CASTIGAGYNEQFF. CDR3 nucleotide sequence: TGTGCCAGTACCATCGGAGCGGGCTACAATGAGCAGTTCTTC. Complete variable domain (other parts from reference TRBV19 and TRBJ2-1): DGGITQSPKYLFRKEGQNVTLSCEQNLNHDAMYWYRQDPGQGLRLIYYSQIVNDFQKGDIAEGYSVSREKKESFPLTVTSAQKNPTAFYLCASTIGAGYNEQFFGPGTRLTVL.

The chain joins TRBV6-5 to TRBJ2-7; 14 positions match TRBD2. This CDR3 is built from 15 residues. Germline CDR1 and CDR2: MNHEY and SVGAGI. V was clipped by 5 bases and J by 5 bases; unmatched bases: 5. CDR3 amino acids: CASSGRTSGRNEQYF. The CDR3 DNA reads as TGTGCCAGCAGTGGCAGGACTAGCGGGAGGAACGAGCAGTACTTC.

The CDR3 region is CASSGQGAHYGYTF. DNA of the CDR3: TGTGCCAGTAGTGGACAGGGGGCCCACTATGGCTACACCTTC. The V gene is TRBV19, the J gene TRBJ1-2, with 11 bases that match TRBD1. Looked up from germline, CDR1 is LNHDA and CDR2 is SQIVND (reference sequence). The CDR3 is 14 amino acids. V lost 5 bases to trimming and J lost 3 bases; unmatched junction nucleotides: 2.

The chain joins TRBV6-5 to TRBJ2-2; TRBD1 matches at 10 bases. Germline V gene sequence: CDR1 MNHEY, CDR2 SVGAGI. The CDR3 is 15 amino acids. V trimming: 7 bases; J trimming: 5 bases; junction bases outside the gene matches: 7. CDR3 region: CASNQGQGVTGELFF. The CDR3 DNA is TGTGCCAGCAACCAAGGACAGGGGGTGACCGGGGAGCTGTTTTTT.

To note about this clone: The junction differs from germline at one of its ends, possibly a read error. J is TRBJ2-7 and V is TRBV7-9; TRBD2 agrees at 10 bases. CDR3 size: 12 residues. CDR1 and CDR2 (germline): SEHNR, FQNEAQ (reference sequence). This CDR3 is CASSLPGLAIFF. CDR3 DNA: TGTGCCAGCAGCTTACCGGGACTAGCGATTTTCTTC.

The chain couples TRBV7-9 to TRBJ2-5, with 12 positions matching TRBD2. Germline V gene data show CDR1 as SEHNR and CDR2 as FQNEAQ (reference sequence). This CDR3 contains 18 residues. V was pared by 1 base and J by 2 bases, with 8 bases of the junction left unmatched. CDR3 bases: TGTGCCAGCAGCTTAGACGGACTAGCGGGATTAGCTCAAGAGACCCAGTACTTC. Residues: CASSLDGLAGLAQETQYF.

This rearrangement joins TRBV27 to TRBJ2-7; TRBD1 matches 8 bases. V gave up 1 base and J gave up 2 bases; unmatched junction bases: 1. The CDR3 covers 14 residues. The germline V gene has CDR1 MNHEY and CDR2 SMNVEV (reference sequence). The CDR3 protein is CASSLFRGPYEQYF. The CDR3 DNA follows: TGTGCCAGCAGTTTATTCAGGGGGCCCTACGAGCAGTACTTC.

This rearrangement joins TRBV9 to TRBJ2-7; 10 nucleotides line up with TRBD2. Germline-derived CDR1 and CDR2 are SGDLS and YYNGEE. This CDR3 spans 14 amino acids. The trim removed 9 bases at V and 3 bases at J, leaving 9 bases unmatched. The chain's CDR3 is CATSIGLADYEQYF. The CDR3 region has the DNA TGTGCCACCTCGATCGGACTAGCGGACTACGAGCAGTACTTC.

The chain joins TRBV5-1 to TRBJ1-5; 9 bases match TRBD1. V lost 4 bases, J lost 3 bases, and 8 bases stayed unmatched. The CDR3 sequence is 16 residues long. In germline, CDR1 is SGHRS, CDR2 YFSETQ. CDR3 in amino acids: CASSPGTGYDNQPQHF. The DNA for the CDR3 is TGCGCCAGCAGCCCGGGGACAGGGTATGACAATCAGCCCCAGCATTTT.

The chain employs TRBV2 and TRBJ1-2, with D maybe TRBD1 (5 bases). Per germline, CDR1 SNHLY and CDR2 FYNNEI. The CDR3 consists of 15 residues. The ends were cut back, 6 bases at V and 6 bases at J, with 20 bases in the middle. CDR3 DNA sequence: TGTGCCAGCAGGGCCCGGAGGCAGGGAGGCGATGGCTACACCTTC. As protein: CASRARRQGGDGYTF.

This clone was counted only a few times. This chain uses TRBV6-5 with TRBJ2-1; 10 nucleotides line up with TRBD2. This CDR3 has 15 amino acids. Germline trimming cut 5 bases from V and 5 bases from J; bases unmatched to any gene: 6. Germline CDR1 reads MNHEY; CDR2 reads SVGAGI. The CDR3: CASSAGAGGNNEQFF. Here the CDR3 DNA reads TGTGCCAGCAGTGCCGGAGCGGGAGGGAACAATGAGCAGTTCTTC.

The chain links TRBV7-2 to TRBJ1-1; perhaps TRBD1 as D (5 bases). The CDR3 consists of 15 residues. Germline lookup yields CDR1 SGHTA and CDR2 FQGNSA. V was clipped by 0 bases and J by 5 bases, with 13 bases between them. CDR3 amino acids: CASSLALPRGTEAFF. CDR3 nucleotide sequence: TGTGCCAGCAGCTTAGCGCTACCTAGGGGAACTGAAGCTTTCTTT.

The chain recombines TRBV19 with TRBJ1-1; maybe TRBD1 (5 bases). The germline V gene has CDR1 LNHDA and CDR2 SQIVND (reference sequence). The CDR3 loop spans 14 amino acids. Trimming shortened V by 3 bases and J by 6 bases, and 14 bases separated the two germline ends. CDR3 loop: CASSIPGPPSEAFF. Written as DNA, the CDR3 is TGTGCCAGTAGTATCCCAGGGCCCCCTTCTGAAGCTTTCTTT.

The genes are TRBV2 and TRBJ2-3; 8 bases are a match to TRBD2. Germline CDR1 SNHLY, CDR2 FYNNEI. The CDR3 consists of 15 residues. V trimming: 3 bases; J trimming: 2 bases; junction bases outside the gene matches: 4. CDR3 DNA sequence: TGTGCCAGCAGTGAGGCGGGAGGATTCACAGATACGCAGTATTTT. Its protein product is CASSEAGGFTDTQYF.

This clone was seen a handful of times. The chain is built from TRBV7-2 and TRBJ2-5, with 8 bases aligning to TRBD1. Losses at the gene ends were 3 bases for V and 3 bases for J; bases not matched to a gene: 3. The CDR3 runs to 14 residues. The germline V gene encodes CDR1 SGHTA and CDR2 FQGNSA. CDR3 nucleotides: TGTGCCAGCAGCTTGGACAGGGAGAAAGAGACCCAGTACTTC. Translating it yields CASSLDREKETQYF.